The T cell receptor (beta chain) described here comes from a study of spatial heterogeneity in lung cancer. Study observations and caveats: Tumor mutation count correlated with how many alpha and beta TCRs expanded intratumorally.

TCRdb processed the 5' RACE reads anew with MiXCR; each CDR3 protein has one entry. The sample holds 7,500 to 10,000 distinct CDR3 sequences; roughly an eighth are singletons and the top ten take 13% to 15%. There are many counts of this clonotype. Its antigen is unknown. Sample time point: sample taken at primary tumor resection. The germline CDR1 and CDR2 sequences are SGHVS and FNYEAQ. The length of the CDR3 is 15 residues. Trimming at V came to 0 bases and at J to 2 bases, leaving 3 bases not matched to a gene. Here the sequenced sample was lung tumor tissue, taken at surgery. The genes are TRBV7-6 and TRBJ2-7; TRBD2 matches 8 bases. The source of this sequence is a male donor with early-stage non-small cell lung cancer. In nucleotides, the CDR3 is TGTGCCAGCAGCTTAGCACCGGGAGGGGCCTACGAGCAGTACTTC. Amino acid sequence: CASSLAPGGAYEQYF.